This T cell receptor beta chain stems from a study of early T cells in non-severe SARS-CoV-2 infection (dated by TCRdb to 2020 to 2022). Study-wide context: Because TCR sequencing was done on bulk RNA from unsorted whole blood, the alpha and beta chains could not be paired. Broader findings and caveats from the paper: VDJdb matching was skewed toward anti-spike CD8 responses and likely underestimated virus-specific expansions, missing private and CD4 specificities.

With regard to this clonotype: Which antigen it targets is not known. Per-base quality was not reported, and no clone a single base away is much larger than it.

Set within a cohort of healthcare workers in London, UK, this nested case-control study involved weekly PCR testing of nasopharyngeal swabs along with blood sampling. Between 23 and 31 March 2020, the week of the UK lockdown, healthcare workers were enrolled and then followed up weekly for as long as 16 weeks. The CDR1 and CDR2 encoded by the germline V gene are MNHEY and SVGAGI. V lost 2 bases and J lost 7 bases, and the count of bases not matched to a germline gene is 11. The CDR3 runs 17 amino acids, cysteine and phenylalanine included. The kept DNA is CDR3 alone, 51 bases in frame from the first base. Library creation used 5' RACE. The instrument was a NextSeq 500. The TCR library protocol attached unique molecular identifiers to individual cDNA molecules to correct for sequencing error and PCR bias. Sequencing covered both TCR alpha and beta chains, and within each sample the abundances of alpha and beta sequences were tightly co-correlated. The study's own analysis went as follows. Decombinator V4 was used to annotate the V gene, J gene and CDR3 of the TCR sequences. Expanded TCRs were defined as changing significantly between any two time points under a Poisson model with p below 0.0001. TCR abundances were normalised to the total number of TCRs sequenced per sample and expressed as counts per million. TRAV1-2 paired with TRAJ12, TRAJ20 or TRAJ33 defined MAIT TCRs, while TRAV10 paired with TRAJ18 defined iNKT TCRs. A search of VDJdb, accessed on 1 November 2021, was run for TCRs annotated to CMV, EBV and SARS-CoV-2, with TCRs annotated for multiple antigens excluded. TCRdb reanalyzed the raw reads on its own, using fastp at Q25 for trimming and MiXCR for clone calling, and kept in-frame beta chains. Each entry is one CDR3 protein sequence, shown with its most common DNA and genes. The V and J calls come from TCRdb's annotation, not from the publication. The sample data list over 95,000 distinct CDR3 sequences, and around a sixth of these were observed just once. The ten most abundant clones make up around 1.3% of the sample.

The rearrangement combines TRBV6-5 with TRBJ1-6; 7 central bases correspond to TRBD1. This receptor was obtained from an adult who was a healthcare worker with PCR-confirmed SARS-CoV-2 infection or an uninfected control (not recorded which). The sequencing sample was made of whole blood. CDR3 sequence: CASSYLMAGGRNSPLHF. The nucleotides read TGTGCCAGCAGTTACCTCATGGCAGGGGGAAGAAATTCACCCCTCCACTTT.